These 28 T cell receptor beta chains were all obtained from the same sample, sequenced in a study of blood T cells in healthy people across ages. A second PCR of about 7 to 12 cycles used a sample-barcoded 5' primer and a J-beta primer mix. TCRdb reanalysed the 5' RACE reads using MiXCR and keeps one entry per CDR3 protein. The sample lists approximately 600,000 distinct CDR3 sequences; roughly 50% were seen once. The sample consisted of blood. Source of these receptors: a man aged 60 to 75 in good health.

In this sample, this clonotype turned up a few times. The genes are TRBV6-5 and TRBJ2-6; D unclear. CDR1 and CDR2 from the germline V gene are MNHEY and SVGAGI. V lost 0 bases and J 4 bases, leaving 10 bases between the germline ends. This CDR3 is built from 16 residues. Written as DNA, the CDR3 is TGTGCCAGCAGTTACTCGTCGGGCGCAGGGGCCAACGTCCTGACTTTC. This codes for CASSYSSGAGANVLTF.

The chain couples TRBV14 to TRBJ2-7; tentative D call: TRBD1 (7 bases). V was trimmed by 4 bases and J by 6 bases, leaving 16 bases between them. The germline CDR1 and CDR2 sequences are SGHDN and FVKESK. The CDR3 length is 14 residues. In DNA form, the CDR3 reads TGTGCCAGCAGCCCTAACAGGGGAGGTGGCGAGCAGTACTTC. This gives the protein CASSPNRGGGEQYF.

This rearrangement joins TRBV20-1 to TRBJ2-1, with D tentatively TRBD1 or TRBD2 (7 bases each). The CDR3 runs to 19 residues. V lost 1 base and J lost 8, with 30 bases in between. CDR1 and CDR2 (germline): DFQATT, SNEGSKA (reference sequence). The CDR3 coding sequence is TGCAGTGCTAGAGGCCCTGGACAGGCCGGGACTAAATCGGGGGATGAGCAGTTCTTC. It specifies CSARGPGQAGTKSGDEQFF.

This chain links TRBV7-6 with TRBJ2-7, with D perhaps matching TRBD1 (5 bases). The length of the CDR3 is 15 residues. Trimming stripped 1 base from V and 3 bases from J, with 13 bases between. Germline-derived CDR1 and CDR2 are SGHVS and FNYEAQ. CDR3 residues: CASSLEIGDIYEQYF. Written as DNA, the CDR3 is TGTGCCAGCAGCTTAGAAATAGGGGATATCTACGAGCAGTACTTC.

In its sample, this clonotype was seen many times. The chain couples TRBV28 to TRBJ2-1; possible D gene TRBD2, 7 bases. V dropped 3 bases and J dropped 7 bases, with 16 bases sitting between them. This CDR3 is built from 15 residues. From germline, CDR1 is MDHEN and CDR2 SYDVKM. As DNA, the CDR3 is TGTGCCAGCAGTTTGCCCGGCGGGGGCGTGAATGAGCAGTTCTTC. It translates to CASSLPGGGVNEQFF.

V usage is TRBV10-3 and J usage is TRBJ2-5; 8 nucleotides match TRBD2. This CDR3 region has 14 residues. Germline CDR1 is ENHRY and CDR2 is SYGVKD. V gave up 6 bases and J gave up 2 bases; unmatched junction bases: 5. This CDR3 reads CAISGRGGQETQYF. The CDR3 DNA follows: TGTGCCATCAGCGGGAGGGGGGGGCAAGAGACCCAGTACTTC.

In its sample, this clonotype was seen a few times. The rearrangement links TRBV28 to TRBJ1-2; possible D gene TRBD1, 6 bases. Deletions cut 5 bases from V and 5 bases from J, with 15 bases between. The germline CDR1 and CDR2 sequences are MDHEN and SYDVKM. This CDR3 contains 14 residues. CDR3 in DNA: TGTGCCAGCAGTCCAGGACAGAGAGTATATGGCTACACCTTC. Encoded protein: CASSPGQRVYGYTF.

V is TRBV20-1 and J is TRBJ1-1, with TRBD1 identical over 9 bases. This CDR3 comprises 14 residues. J lost 7 bases, V lost 2 bases, and 8 bases had no gene match. Germline values: CDR1 DFQATT, CDR2 SNEGSKA (reference sequence). This CDR3 reads CSARPGQGEREAFF. The DNA for the CDR3 is TGCAGTGCTAGACCGGGACAGGGAGAGCGTGAAGCTTTCTTT.

V and J are TRBV28 and TRBJ1-5; a weak D match, TRBD1 (5 bases). Germline-derived CDR1 and CDR2 are MDHEN and SYDVKM. V was cut by 5 bases and J by 0 bases, with 14 bases left in between. The CDR3 loop spans 16 amino acids. The CDR3 sequence: CASSRRGQYSNQPQHF. The DNA for the CDR3 is TGTGCCAGCAGTCGCCGGGGCCAATATAGCAATCAGCCCCAGCATTTT.

This chain joins TRBV11-2 and TRBJ2-5; D may be TRBD2 (6 bases). CDR3 length: 15 amino acids. Germline CDR1 reads SGHAT; CDR2 reads FQNNGV. The ends were cut back, 8 bases at V and 1 base at J, with 17 bases in the middle. The CDR3 sequence is CASQVGGGRQETQYF. The CDR3 nucleotides read TGTGCCAGCCAGGTGGGGGGAGGACGCCAAGAGACCCAGTACTTC.

This clonotype was detected only once. The rearrangement joins TRBV4-1 to TRBJ1-2; D may be TRBD1 (6 bases). The CDR3 loop spans 16 amino acids. Trimming removed 0 bases at V and 5 bases at J, with 16 bases between. In germline, CDR1 is MGHRA, CDR2 YSYEKL. CDR3 region: CASSQDQTGARYGYTF. CDR3 nucleotides: TGCGCCAGCAGCCAAGATCAGACGGGGGCGCGGTATGGCTACACCTTC.

This clonotype was found a few times. This chain uses TRBV7-9 with TRBJ2-1; TRBD1 or TRBD2 may be the D gene (6 bases each). Germline assignment: CDR1 SEHNR and CDR2 FQNEAQ (reference sequence). CDR3 length: 12 residues. The CDR3 is CAGGTPYNEQFF. The CDR3 nucleotides read TGTGCAGGCGGGACACCGTACAATGAGCAGTTCTTC.

This clonotype was detected once. The J gene is TRBJ1-1, the V gene TRBV5-1; 7 nucleotides line up with TRBD1. There are 15 residues in the CDR3. Trimming took 7 bases from V and 0 from J; bases not matched to a gene: 9. The germline V gene encodes CDR1 SGHRS and CDR2 YFSETQ. For the CDR3, the DNA is TGCGCCAGCGCCGCCCAGGACAGGCTGAACACTGAAGCTTTCTTT. This encodes CASAAQDRLNTEAFF.

The CDR3 sequence: CASSEPPGGTEAFF. Written as DNA, the CDR3 is TGTGCCAGCAGTGAGCCACCCGGAGGGACTGAAGCTTTCTTT. The chain joins TRBV6-2 or TRBV6-3 to TRBJ1-1; D is unresolved. CDR1 and CDR2 (germline): MNHEY, SVGEGT. V lost 5 bases and J 5 bases, leaving 15 bases between the germline ends. This CDR3 contains 14 residues.

The chain employs TRBV12-3 or TRBV12-4 and TRBJ2-5, with a weak D call TRBD2 (5 bases). The CDR3 consists of 12 residues. V dropped 2 bases and J dropped 4 bases, with 5 bases sitting between them. The DNA for the CDR3 is TGTGCCAGCAGTTTAACTAGAGAGACCCAGTACTTC. Its protein is CASSLTRETQYF.

This clonotype has just one count. A much larger clone differs from this one at a single base, so this may be a read error. This sequence joins TRBV9 and TRBJ2-7; 7 bases match TRBD1. Unmatched junction bases numbered 9, after V lost 2 bases and J lost 4 bases. CDR1 and CDR2 from the germline V gene are SGDLS and YYNGEE. The CDR3 length is 15 residues. The CDR3 coding sequence is TGTGCCAGCAGCGTTGGGACAGCCGACACTTACGAGCAGTACTTC. Translation: CASSVGTADTYEQYF.

The chain has TRBV6-1 and TRBJ2-5, with D possibly TRBD1 on 6 matching bases. The J call may be incorrect, as the DNA end agrees better with TRBJ2-7. There are 15 residues in the CDR3. Per germline, CDR1 MNHNS and CDR2 SASEGT. The CDR3 bases are TGTGCCAGCAGTGAAGCCGCGACAGGCTCCTACGAGCAGTACTTC. This encodes CASSEAATGSYEQYF.

This clonotype turned up a few times. V usage is TRBV4-2 and J usage is TRBJ1-4, with D perhaps TRBD1 (6 bases). This CDR3 region has 16 residues. Germline loops: CDR1 LGHNA, CDR2 YNFKEQ. V lost 1 base and J lost 4, with 13 bases in between. Here the CDR3 reads CASSQVSGQDNEKLFF. DNA for the CDR3: TGTGCCAGCAGCCAAGTTTCGGGACAAGATAATGAAAAACTGTTTTTT.

This rearrangement joins TRBV10-3 to TRBJ1-2, with a tentative D call TRBD1 (5 bases). The V and J ends lost 2 bases and 3 bases respectively, with 13 bases between them. CDR3 length equals 15 residues. Looked up from germline, CDR1 is ENHRY and CDR2 is SYGVKD. This CDR3 is CAISEGTLVYYGYTF. Written as DNA, the CDR3 is TGTGCCATCAGTGAGGGGACCCTTGTATACTATGGCTACACCTTC.

The chain is built from TRBV20-1 and TRBJ2-1; 11 bases match TRBD2. J gave up 5 bases and V 4 bases, and 7 bases lay outside the gene matches. The germline gives CDR1 DFQATT, CDR2 SNEGSKA (reference sequence). CDR3 length equals 15 residues. The CDR3 spells CSATSGGTLNNEQFF. In DNA, the CDR3 is TGCAGTGCTACTAGCGGGGGGACACTCAACAATGAGCAGTTCTTC.

This clonotype was counted a few times. The genes are TRBV11-2 and TRBJ1-5, with D possibly TRBD1 on 5 matching bases. From germline, CDR1 is SGHAT and CDR2 FQNNGV. Trimming shortened V by 1 base and J by 9 bases, and 19 bases separated the two germline ends. This CDR3 has 16 amino acids. CDR3 coding DNA: TGTGCCAGCAGCTTAGGCGACAGCGCGACTGGGACGCCCCAGCATTTT. It encodes CASSLGDSATGTPQHF.

This clonotype was seen a handful of times. The chain recombines TRBV28 with TRBJ1-2; maybe TRBD1 (6 bases). V was cut by 10 bases and J by 8 bases, with 14 bases left in between. This CDR3 is built from 11 residues. CDR1 and CDR2 (germline): MDHEN, SYDVKM. The CDR3 sequence: CATLRGGGYTF. The DNA of the CDR3 is TGTGCCACCCTGAGGGGGGGAGGCTACACCTTC.

The rearrangement uses TRBV6-7 and TRBJ1-5; no definite D call. TRBV6-7 is an ORF, with its function uncertain. The V end lost 6 bases, the J end lost 5 bases, and 14 bases lay between the germline ends. This CDR3 has 14 amino acids. The chain's CDR3 is CASSPLHTHQPQHF. The CDR3 DNA reads as TGTGCCAGCAGCCCTCTTCACACCCATCAGCCCCAGCATTTT.

Only a few counts were recorded for this clonotype. The chain employs TRBV5-1 and TRBJ2-1; 8 positions match TRBD2. The CDR3 is 17 residues long. CDR1 and CDR2 from the germline V gene are SGHRS and YFSETQ. V lost 0 bases to trimming and J lost 8 bases; unmatched junction nucleotides: 13. CDR3 coding DNA: TGCGCCAGCAGCTTGGCCGGGGGGGCGGGTCCTTTGGATGAGCAGTTCTTC. Translation gives CASSLAGGAGPLDEQFF.

The gene calls are TRBV20-1 and TRBJ1-4, with a tentative D call TRBD1 (5 bases). The V and J ends lost 5 bases and 7 bases respectively, with 14 bases between them. CDR1 is DFQATT and CDR2 is SNEGSKA in the germline V gene (reference sequence). The CDR3 spans 13 residues. In DNA, the CDR3 is TGCAGTGCTTTCAGGGAGGAGGGTGAAAAACTGTTTTTT. Translated: CSAFREEGEKLFF.

The chain combines TRBV5-6 with TRBJ2-5; 7 bases align to TRBD1. This CDR3 is built from 16 residues. The germline CDR1 and CDR2 sequences are SGHDT and YYEEEE. Germline trimming cut 4 bases from V and 1 base from J; bases unmatched to any gene: 10. As DNA, the CDR3 is TGTGCCAGCAGCGCCGCCGGGACAGTAACCCAAGAGACCCAGTACTTC. This encodes CASSAAGTVTQETQYF.

The chain is built from TRBV12-3 or TRBV12-4 and TRBJ2-1, with D possibly being TRBD2 (7 bases). The V gene lost 3 bases and the J gene lost 0 bases, with 15 bases spanning the gap. CDR3 length: 17 amino acids. The DNA for the CDR3 is TGTGCCAGCAGTTTTCGGGGGGCCCCGAGCTCCTACAATGAGCAGTTCTTC. It translates to CASSFRGAPSSYNEQFF.

The chain links TRBV20-1 to TRBJ1-5, with D tentatively TRBD1 (5 bases). Trimming stripped 1 base from V and 3 bases from J, with 7 bases between. CDR3 length equals 13 residues. CDR1 is DFQATT, CDR2 SNEGSKA, per germline (reference sequence). In DNA, the CDR3 is TGCAGTGCTAGAGTGACAGTCAATCAGCCCCAGCATTTT. This sequence encodes CSARVTVNQPQHF.